The next 15 T cell receptor beta chains were all read from a single sample in a study of T cells after yellow fever vaccination. TCRdb re-analysed the 5' RACE reads in MiXCR, keeping a single row per CDR3 protein. The repertoire holds 400,000 to 650,000 distinct CDR3 sequences, 21% seen once, with around 17% in the top ten. The source material was PBMCs, sampled roughly 20 days after the first yellow fever vaccination. The source of these receptors is a young man who received the YFV17D yellow fever vaccine.

There are a few counts of this clonotype. This chain joins TRBV27 and TRBJ1-5; D is unclear. Germline V gene sequence: CDR1 MNHEY, CDR2 SMNVEV (reference sequence). Trimming cost V 1 base and J 6 bases, with 13 bases left between them. The CDR3 is 15 residues long. The CDR3 nucleotides are TGTGCCAGCAGTTTATATATCGGGTTAGGTCAGCCCCAGCATTTT. Protein sequence: CASSLYIGLGQPQHF.

CDR3 nucleotides: TGTGCCATCAAGGGACTAGCGGGGGAACTCAATGAGCAGTTCTTC. This encodes CAIKGLAGELNEQFF. The V and J genes are TRBV10-3 and TRBJ2-1; 14 nucleotides line up with TRBD2. The V gene's germline CDR1 is ENHRY and CDR2 SYGVKD. With 7 bases clipped from V and 6 bases from J, the junction kept 5 bases outside the gene matches. The CDR3 has 15 amino acids.

The chain uses TRBV5-4 and TRBJ2-1; 10 bases line up with TRBD2. The junction had 6 bases not matched to a gene; V was cut back by 5 bases and J by 7 bases. This CDR3 has 14 amino acids. Germline CDR1 and CDR2: SGHNT and YYREEE (reference sequence). CDR3 in DNA: TGTGCCAGCAGGGGTAGCGGGGGGCCAAATGAGCAGTTCTTC. It is translated as CASRGSGGPNEQFF.

The V and J genes are TRBV7-9 and TRBJ1-6; possibly TRBD1 for D (5 bases). The CDR3 extends over 14 amino acids. Per the germline V gene, CDR1 is SEHNR and CDR2 is FQNEAQ (reference sequence). V was shortened by 5 bases and J by 8 bases, with 13 bases between the two germline ends. The CDR3 sequence is CASSITGSDSPLHF. In DNA form, the CDR3 reads TGTGCCAGCAGCATTACAGGATCGGATTCACCCCTCCACTTT.

Regarding this clonotype: A junction boundary mismatches the germline segment, possibly from a read error. The gene calls are TRBV27 and TRBJ1-1; perhaps TRBD1 as D (6 bases). The CDR3 has 14 amino acids. CDR1 is MNHEY, CDR2 SMNVEV, per germline (reference sequence). The CDR3 region is CASSLTGLRTEAFF. CDR3 coding DNA: TGTGCCAGCAGTCTAACAGGGTTACGCACTGAAGCCTTCTTT.

The V gene is TRBV12-3 or TRBV12-4, the J gene TRBJ2-3; no definite D call. Trimming removed 5 bases from V and 2 bases from J, with 17 bases in between. The CDR3 loop spans 16 amino acids. The CDR3 reads CASSQDWARYTDTQYF. The CDR3 DNA follows: TGTGCCAGCAGTCAAGACTGGGCGAGATACACAGATACGCAGTATTTT.

The chain couples TRBV7-3 to TRBJ2-4, with 10 nucleotides matching TRBD2. Germline V gives CDR1 SGHTA, CDR2 FQGTGA. This CDR3 is 13 amino acids long. With 8 bases clipped from V and 7 bases from J, the junction kept 5 bases outside the gene matches. The CDR3 spells CASAVAGGNIQYF. CDR3 bases: TGTGCCAGCGCCGTAGCGGGGGGTAACATTCAGTACTTC.

This clonotype has a handful of counts. The V call is TRBV2, the J call TRBJ1-2; D call uncertain. V was pared by 2 bases and J by 10 bases, with 8 bases between. This CDR3 region has 11 residues. Germline CDR1 is SNHLY and CDR2 is FYNNEI. The CDR3 DNA reads as TGTGCCAGCAGTGAACGGGATGACTACACCTTC. Translating gives CASSERDDYTF. Full variable domain (missing parts from reference TRBV2 and TRBJ1-2): EPEVTQTPSHQVTQMGQEVILRCVPISNHLYFYWYRQILGQKVEFLVSFYNNEISEKSEIFDDQFSVERPDGSNFTLKIRSTKLEDSAMYFCASSERDDYTFGSGTRLTVV.

The V gene is TRBV18, the J gene TRBJ2-5; no definite D call. V dropped 6 bases and J dropped 2 bases, with 13 bases sitting between them. The germline V gene has CDR1 KGHSH and CDR2 LQKENI. The CDR3 has 14 residues. DNA for the CDR3: TGTGCCAGCTCCACGACGAGGCATCAAGAGACCCAGTACTTC. This gives the protein CASSTTRHQETQYF. The full variable domain, in which reference TRBV18 and TRBJ2-5 provide the parts outside the CDR3, is NAGVMQNPRHLVRRRGQEARLRCSPMKGHSHVYWYRQLPEEGLKFMVYLQKENIIDESGMPKERFSAEFPKEGPSILRIQQVVRGDSAAYFCASSTTRHQETQYFGPGTRLLVL.

This clonotype was recorded a few times. The gene calls are TRBV9 and TRBJ2-1; possibly TRBD1 or TRBD2 for D (6 bases each). V shed 2 bases and J shed 5 bases, with 29 bases lying between them. CDR1 and CDR2 from the germline V gene are SGDLS and YYNGEE. The CDR3 runs to 20 residues. In nucleotides, the CDR3 is TGTGCCAGCAGCGTTTCCGGGTTGGGTGGGGGGCCCGTCTACCACAATGAGCAGTTCTTC. It translates to CASSVSGLGGGPVYHNEQFF.

This CDR3 is CASSLPGATYEQYV. The CDR3 DNA is TGTGCCAGCAGTTTGCCAGGGGCCACCTACGAGCAGTACGTC. V usage is TRBV28 and J usage is TRBJ2-7; D perhaps matches TRBD1 (6 bases). Trimming took 3 bases from V and 2 from J, leaving 11 bases between them. Per the germline V gene, CDR1 is MDHEN and CDR2 is SYDVKM. This CDR3 is built from 14 residues.

With regard to this clonotype: One junction end does not reproduce the germline sequence, and a read error may be involved. The rearrangement uses TRBV7-7 and TRBJ2-3; D may correspond to TRBD1 or TRBD2 (6 bases each). The CDR3 length is 17 residues. The germline gives CDR1 SSHAT, CDR2 FNYEAQ (reference sequence). This CDR3 reads CASSPSGGRFSTDTQYF. The CDR3 DNA is TGTGCTAGCAGTCCCTCCGGGGGCAGGTTTAGCACAGATACGCAGTATTTT.

In this sample, this clonotype turned up a few times. This rearrangement joins TRBV18 to TRBJ2-7; 16 bases map to TRBD2. CDR1 and CDR2 (germline): KGHSH, LQKENI. The CDR3 covers 18 residues. With 2 bases clipped from V and 4 bases from J, the junction kept 8 bases outside the gene matches. The DNA for the CDR3 is TGTGCCAGCTCACCAACCGGGACTAGCGGGGGGGCCGGGTACGAGCAGTACGTC. This sequence encodes CASSPTGTSGGAGYEQYV.

This clonotype was counted a few times. V is TRBV12-3 or TRBV12-4 and J is TRBJ1-2; 7 bases align to TRBD1. This CDR3 has 15 amino acids. V trimming: 5 bases; J trimming: 4 bases; junction bases outside the gene matches: 10. CDR3 in DNA: TGTGCCAGCAGTCCCATTGCCGGGACAGTCTATGGCTACACCTTC. Its translation: CASSPIAGTVYGYTF.

This clonotype was observed a few times. This chain uses TRBV7-9 with TRBJ1-1; D gene unclear. The V end was cut by 2 bases, the J end by 2 bases, with 9 bases between. This CDR3 has 14 amino acids. CDR1 and CDR2 from the germline V gene are SEHNR and FQNEAQ (reference sequence). The CDR3 loop is CASSLMPGNTEAFF. The CDR3 nucleotides are TGTGCCAGCAGCTTAATGCCGGGTAACACTGAAGCTTTCTTT.